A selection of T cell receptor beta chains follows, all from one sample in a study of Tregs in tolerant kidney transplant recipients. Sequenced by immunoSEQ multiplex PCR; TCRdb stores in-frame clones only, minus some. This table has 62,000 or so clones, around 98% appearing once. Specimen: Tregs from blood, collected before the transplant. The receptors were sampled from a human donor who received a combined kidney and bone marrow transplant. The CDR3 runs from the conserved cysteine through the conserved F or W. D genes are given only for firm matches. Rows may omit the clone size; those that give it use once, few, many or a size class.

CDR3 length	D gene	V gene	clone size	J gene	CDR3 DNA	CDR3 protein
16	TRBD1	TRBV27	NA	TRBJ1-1	TGTGCCAGCAGTGTCGACAGGGTCTGGACGAACACTGAAGCTTTCTTT	CASSVDRVWTNTEAFF
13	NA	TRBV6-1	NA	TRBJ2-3	TGTGCCAGCAGAACAGCGGGCACAGATACGCAGTATTTT	CASRTAGTDTQYF
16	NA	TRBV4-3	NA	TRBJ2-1	TGCGCCAGCAGCCAAGGGGCCGCGACCTTCTACAATGAGCAGTTCTTC	CASSQGAATFYNEQFF
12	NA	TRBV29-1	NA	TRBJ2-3	TGCAGCGTTGCCAGGGACACAGATACGCAGTATTTT	CSVARDTDTQYF
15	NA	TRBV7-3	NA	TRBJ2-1	TGTGCCAGCAGCTTACCGGGGGGCGGGTACAATGAGCAGTTCTTC	CASSLPGGGYNEQFF
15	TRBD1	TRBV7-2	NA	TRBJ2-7	TGTGCCAGCAGCTTAGGAAGAACAGGGGGCACCGAGCAGTACTTC	CASSLGRTGGTEQYF
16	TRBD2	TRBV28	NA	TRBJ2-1	TGTGCCAGCAGTTCTAGCGGGAGGGCTTCCTACAATGAGCAGTTCTTC	CASSSSGRASYNEQFF
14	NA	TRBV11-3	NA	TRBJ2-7	TGTGCCAGCACCCGTGAATCTAACCTAAGTGGGCAGTACTTC	CASTRESNLSGQYF
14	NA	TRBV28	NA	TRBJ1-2	TGTGCCAGCAGTTTAGTAGAATCTAACTATGGCTACACCTTC	CASSLVESNYGYTF
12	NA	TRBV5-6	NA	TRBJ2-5	TGTGCCAGCAGCTTGGACTCGGAGACCCAGTACTTC	CASSLDSETQYF
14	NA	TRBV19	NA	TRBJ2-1	TGTGCCAGTAGTATAGGGAGCTCCTACAATGAGCAGTTCTTC	CASSIGSSYNEQFF
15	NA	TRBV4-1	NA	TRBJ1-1	TGCGCCAGCAGCTATTCGGGGGAGATGAACACTGAAGCTTTCTTT	CASSYSGEMNTEAFF
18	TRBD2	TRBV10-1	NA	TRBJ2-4	TGCGCCAGCACTCAATCCCTAGCGGGAGGGCCCGGCAAAAACATTCAGTACTTC	CASTQSLAGGPGKNIQYF
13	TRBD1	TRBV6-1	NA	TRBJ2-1	TGTGCCAGCCGCCGGGACAGGGTTGGTGAGCAGTTCTTC	CASRRDRVGEQFF
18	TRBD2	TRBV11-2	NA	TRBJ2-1	TGTGCCAGCAGCTTAGTGCGGGGACTAGCGGGGGGGCGGATTGAGCAGTTCTTC	CASSLVRGLAGGRIEQFF
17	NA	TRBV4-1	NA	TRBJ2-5	TGCGCCAGCAGCCAAGATCTGGGCCTGGATTTGAGAGAGACCCAGTACTTC	CASSQDLGLDLRETQYF
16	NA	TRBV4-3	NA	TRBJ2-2	TGCGCCAGCAGCCAAGATTCCGCGCGGGGAGCCGGGGAGCTGTTTTTT	CASSQDSARGAGELFF
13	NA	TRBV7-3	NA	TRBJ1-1	TGTGCCAGCAGCATGACAGGGAACACTGAAGCTTTCTTT	CASSMTGNTEAFF
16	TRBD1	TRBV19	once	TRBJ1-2	TGTGCCAGTAGTATTGTGGGGACAGGGTTTATGGATGGCTACACCTTC	CASSIVGTGFMDGYTF
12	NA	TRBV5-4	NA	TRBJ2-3	TGTGCCAGCAGCTTCGTGTCAGATACGCAGTATTTT	CASSFVSDTQYF
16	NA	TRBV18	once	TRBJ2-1	TGTGCCAGCTCATCAAATAGCGGCTCTTCGGTCAATGAGCAGTTCTTC	CASSSNSGSSVNEQFF
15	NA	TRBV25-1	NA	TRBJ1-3	TGTGCCAGCAGCGCCTTCACAGGGACTGGAAACACCATATATTTT	CASSAFTGTGNTIYF
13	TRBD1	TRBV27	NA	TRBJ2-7	TGTGCCAGCTCCCGGGACAGGGGCCACGAGCAGTACTTC	CASSRDRGHEQYF
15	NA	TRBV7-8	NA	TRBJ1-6	TGTGCCAGCAGCCTAGGGGTCAAGGGGAATTCACCCCTCCACTTT	CASSLGVKGNSPLHF
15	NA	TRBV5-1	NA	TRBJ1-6	TGCGCCAGCAGCCTAACGTTGGGCCGGGGTTCACCCCTCCACTTT	CASSLTLGRGSPLHF
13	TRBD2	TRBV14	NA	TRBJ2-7	TGTGCCAGCAGCCGATCAAGCGGGGCCGAGCAGTACTTC	CASSRSSGAEQYF
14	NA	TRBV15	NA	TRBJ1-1	TGTGCCACCAGCAGAGGACTCGGACAGATTGAAGCTTTCTTT	CATSRGLGQIEAFF
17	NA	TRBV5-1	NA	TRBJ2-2	TGCGCCAGCACCGAACTTCTGACAGGATCGAACACCGGGGAGCTGTTTTTT	CASTELLTGSNTGELFF
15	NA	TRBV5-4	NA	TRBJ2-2	TGTGCCAGCAGCGAGAGGACAGCCAACACCGGGGAGCTGTTTTTT	CASSERTANTGELFF
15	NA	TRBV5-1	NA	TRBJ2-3	TGCGCCAGCAGCTTGTCGGCCCCGGAGGCAGATACGCAGTATTTT	CASSLSAPEADTQYF
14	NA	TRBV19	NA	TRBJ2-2	TGTGCCAGTAGCCGGAGCGGGAACACCGGGGAGCTGTTTTTT	CASSRSGNTGELFF
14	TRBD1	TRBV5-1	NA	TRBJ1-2	TGCGCCAGCAGCTCCTCAGGGGGCCTCTATGGCTACACCTTC	CASSSSGGLYGYTF
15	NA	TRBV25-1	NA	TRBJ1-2	TGTGCCAGCAGCCCTTACGGGGGGGATCGAGTAGGCTACACCTTC	CASSPYGGDRVGYTF
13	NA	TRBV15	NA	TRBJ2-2	TGTGCCACAACACAGTCCAACACCGGGGAGCTGTTTTTT	CATTQSNTGELFF